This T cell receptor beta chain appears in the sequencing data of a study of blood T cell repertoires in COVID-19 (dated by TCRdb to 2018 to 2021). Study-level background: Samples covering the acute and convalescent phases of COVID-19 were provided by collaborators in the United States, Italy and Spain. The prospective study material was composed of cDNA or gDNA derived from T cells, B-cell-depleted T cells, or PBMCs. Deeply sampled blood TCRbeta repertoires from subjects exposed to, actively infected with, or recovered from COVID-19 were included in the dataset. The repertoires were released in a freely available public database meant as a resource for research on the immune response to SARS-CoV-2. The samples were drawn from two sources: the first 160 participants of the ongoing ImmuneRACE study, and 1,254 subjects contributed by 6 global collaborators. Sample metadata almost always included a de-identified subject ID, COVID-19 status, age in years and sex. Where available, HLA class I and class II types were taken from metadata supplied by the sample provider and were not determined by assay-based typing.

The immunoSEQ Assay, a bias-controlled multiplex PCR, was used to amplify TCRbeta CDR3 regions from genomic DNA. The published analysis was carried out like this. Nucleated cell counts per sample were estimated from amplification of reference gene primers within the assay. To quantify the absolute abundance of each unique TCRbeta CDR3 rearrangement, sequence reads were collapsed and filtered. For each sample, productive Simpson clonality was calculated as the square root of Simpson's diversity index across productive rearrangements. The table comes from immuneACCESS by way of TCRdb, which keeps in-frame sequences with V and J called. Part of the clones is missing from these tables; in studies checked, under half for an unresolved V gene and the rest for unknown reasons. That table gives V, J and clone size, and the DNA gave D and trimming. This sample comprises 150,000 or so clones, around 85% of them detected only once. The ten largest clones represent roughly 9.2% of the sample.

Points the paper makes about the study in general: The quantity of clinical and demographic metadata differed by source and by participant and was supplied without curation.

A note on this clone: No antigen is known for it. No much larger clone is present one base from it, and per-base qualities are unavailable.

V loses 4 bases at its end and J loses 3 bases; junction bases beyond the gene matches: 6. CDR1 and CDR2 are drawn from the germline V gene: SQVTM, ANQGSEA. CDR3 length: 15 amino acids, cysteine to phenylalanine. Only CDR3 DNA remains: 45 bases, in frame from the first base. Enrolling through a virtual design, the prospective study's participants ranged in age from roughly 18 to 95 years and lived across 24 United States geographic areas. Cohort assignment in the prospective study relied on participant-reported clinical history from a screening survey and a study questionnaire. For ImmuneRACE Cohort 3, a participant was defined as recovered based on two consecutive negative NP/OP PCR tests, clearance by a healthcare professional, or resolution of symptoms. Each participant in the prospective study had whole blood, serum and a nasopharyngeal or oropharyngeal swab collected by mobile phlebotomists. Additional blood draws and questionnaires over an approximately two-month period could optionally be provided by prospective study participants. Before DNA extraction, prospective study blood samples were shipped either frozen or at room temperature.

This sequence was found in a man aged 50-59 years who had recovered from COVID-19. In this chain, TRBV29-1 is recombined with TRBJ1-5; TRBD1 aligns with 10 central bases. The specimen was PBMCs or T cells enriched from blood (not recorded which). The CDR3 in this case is CSVGGGTGVNQPQHF. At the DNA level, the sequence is TGCAGCGTTGGCGGGGGGACAGGGGTCAATCAGCCCCAGCATTTT.